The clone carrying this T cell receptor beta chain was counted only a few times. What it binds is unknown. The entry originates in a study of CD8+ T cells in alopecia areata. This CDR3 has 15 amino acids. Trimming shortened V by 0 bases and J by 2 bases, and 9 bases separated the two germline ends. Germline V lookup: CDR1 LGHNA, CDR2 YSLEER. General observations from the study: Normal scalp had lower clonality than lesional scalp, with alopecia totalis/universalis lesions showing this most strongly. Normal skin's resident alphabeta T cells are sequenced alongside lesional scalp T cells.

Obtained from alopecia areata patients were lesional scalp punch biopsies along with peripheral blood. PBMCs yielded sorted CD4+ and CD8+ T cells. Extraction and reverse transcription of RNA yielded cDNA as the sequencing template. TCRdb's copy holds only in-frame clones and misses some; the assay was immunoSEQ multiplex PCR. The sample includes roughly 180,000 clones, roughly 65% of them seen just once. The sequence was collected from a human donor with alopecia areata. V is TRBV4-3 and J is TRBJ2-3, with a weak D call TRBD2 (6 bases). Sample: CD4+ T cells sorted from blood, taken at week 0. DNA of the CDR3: TGCGCCAGCAGCCAAGAGGAGCGGGCCACAGATACGCAGTATTTT. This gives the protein CASSQEERATDTQYF.